This note documents a single TCR beta chain sequence. Antigen: not known. This may arise from a read error, as a much more abundant clone is one base away. The source of the sample is a study of identical twins. Study-level results: Weaker excess twin sharing was seen among beta out-of-frame sequences.

The cDNA had a unique molecular identifier and a template-switch universal primer site. Each CDR3 protein gets one entry after TCRdb re-called the 5' RACE reads with MiXCR. The sample has 520,000 or so distinct CDR3 sequences, less than 25% seen once. CDR1 LGHDT and CDR2 YNNKEL come from the germline V gene (reference sequence). The CDR3 spans 13 residues. This sample was also put to use in a study of T cells expressing NK-cell markers. That investigation notes: What restricted sorting to alpha-beta TCR T cells in several experiments was an anti-gamma-delta TCR antibody. The HCMV specificity of the expanded NKG2C+ T cell clones stayed unresolved.

This rearrangement joins TRBV3-1 to TRBJ2-2, with D possibly TRBD2 on 5 matching bases. Sequenced: CD4+ T cells sorted from blood. The receptor comes from a woman aged 18-35 years in good health. This CDR3 reads CASSSLHTGEQFF. DNA of the CDR3: TGTGCCAGCAGCTCCCTCCACACCGGGGAGCAGTTTTTT.